This T cell receptor (beta chain) derives from a study of cytomegalovirus exposure and HLA in healthy donors. For the study at large: About 80 million unique TCR sequences came from HLA-typed donors in an early release. Findings of the study overall: Later analysis associated a missense DCLRE1C variant with TCR beta V- and J-gene trimming. Indistinguishable V segments, including TRBV6-2 and TRBV6-3, were excluded.

Germline V gene data show CDR1 as MNHEY and CDR2 as SMNVEV (reference sequence). CDR3 length: 14 amino acids. The junction had 6 bases not matched to a gene; V was cut back by 5 bases and J by 2 bases. A note on this clone: What it recognizes is unknown.

The PCR ran on 60 Vbeta and 13 Jbeta primers. Produced via immunoSEQ multiplex PCR; TCRdb's table is partial and in-frame only. The data contain approximately 100,000 clones, 77% of them seen just once; the ten biggest clones take up 4.5% to 5.5%. The sequence was collected from a woman aged 40 to 50 in good health and CMV-seronegative. The chain combines TRBV27 with TRBJ2-7, with 7 bases lining up with TRBD2. The sequencing sample was made of PBMCs. CDR3 bases: TGTGCCAGCAGTCTGCGGACTAGGGCCTACGAGCAGTACTTC. It translates to CASSLRTRAYEQYF.